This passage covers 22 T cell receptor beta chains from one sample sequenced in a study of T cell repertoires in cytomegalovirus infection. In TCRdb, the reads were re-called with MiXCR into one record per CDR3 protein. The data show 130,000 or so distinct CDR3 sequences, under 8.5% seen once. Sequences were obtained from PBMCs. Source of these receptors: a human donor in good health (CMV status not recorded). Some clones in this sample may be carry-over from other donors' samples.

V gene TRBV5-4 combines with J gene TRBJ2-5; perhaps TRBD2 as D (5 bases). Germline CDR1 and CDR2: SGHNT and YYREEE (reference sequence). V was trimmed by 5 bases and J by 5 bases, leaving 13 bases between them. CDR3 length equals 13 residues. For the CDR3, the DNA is TGTGCCAGCAGTTGGACTTTAAAGGAGACCCAGTACTTC. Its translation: CASSWTLKETQYF.

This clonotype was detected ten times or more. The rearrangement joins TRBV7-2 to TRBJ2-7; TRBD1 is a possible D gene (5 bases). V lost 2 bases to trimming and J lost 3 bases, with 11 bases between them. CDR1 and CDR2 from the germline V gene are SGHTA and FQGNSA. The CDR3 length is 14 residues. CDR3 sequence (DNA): TGTGCCAGCAGCTTAAAGTCACAGGACTACGAGCAGTACTTC. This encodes CASSLKSQDYEQYF.

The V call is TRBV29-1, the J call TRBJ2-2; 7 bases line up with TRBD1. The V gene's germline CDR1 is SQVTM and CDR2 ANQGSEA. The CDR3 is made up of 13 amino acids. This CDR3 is CAWGTAGFGELFF. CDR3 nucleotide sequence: TGCGCTTGGGGGACAGCCGGGTTCGGGGAGCTGTTTTTT.

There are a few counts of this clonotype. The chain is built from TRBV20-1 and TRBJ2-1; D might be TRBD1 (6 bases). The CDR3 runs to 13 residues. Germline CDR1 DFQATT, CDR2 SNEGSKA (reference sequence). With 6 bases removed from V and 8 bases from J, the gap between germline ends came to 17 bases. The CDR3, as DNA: TGCAGTGCCATAAATACAGGGTGGGATGAGCAGTTCTTC. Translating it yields CSAINTGWDEQFF.

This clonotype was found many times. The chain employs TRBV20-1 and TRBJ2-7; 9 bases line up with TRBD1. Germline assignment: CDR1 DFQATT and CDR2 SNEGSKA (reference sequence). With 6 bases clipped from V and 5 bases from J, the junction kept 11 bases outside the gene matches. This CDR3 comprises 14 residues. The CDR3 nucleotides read TGCAGTGCGGATAAGGGACAGGGAATAAACGAGCAGTACTTC. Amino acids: CSADKGQGINEQYF.

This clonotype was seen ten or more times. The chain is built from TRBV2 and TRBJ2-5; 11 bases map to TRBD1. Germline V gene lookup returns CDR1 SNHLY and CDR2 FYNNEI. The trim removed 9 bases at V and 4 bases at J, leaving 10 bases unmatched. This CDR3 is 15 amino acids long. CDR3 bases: TGTGCCAGTCCTCGGGACAGGGGGGGACGAGAGACCCAGTACTTC. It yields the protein CASPRDRGGRETQYF.

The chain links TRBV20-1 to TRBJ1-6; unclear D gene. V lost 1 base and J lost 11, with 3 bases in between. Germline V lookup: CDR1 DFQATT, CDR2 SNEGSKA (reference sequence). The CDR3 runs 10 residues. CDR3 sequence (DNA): TGCAGTGCTAGAGTTACACCCCTCCACTTT. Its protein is CSARVTPLHF.

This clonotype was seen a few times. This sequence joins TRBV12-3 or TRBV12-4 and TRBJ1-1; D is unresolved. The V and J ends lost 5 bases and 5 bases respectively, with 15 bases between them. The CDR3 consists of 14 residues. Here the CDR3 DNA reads TGTGCCAGCAGTCGGAGCGGAGGCCGGACTGAAGCTTTCTTT. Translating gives CASSRSGGRTEAFF.

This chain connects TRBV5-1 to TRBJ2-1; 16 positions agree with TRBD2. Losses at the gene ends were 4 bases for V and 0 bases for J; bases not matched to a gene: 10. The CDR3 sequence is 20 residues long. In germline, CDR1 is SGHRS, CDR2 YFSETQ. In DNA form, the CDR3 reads TGCGCCAGCAGCGCCGGGGGACTAGCGGGGGGGCCGAGCTCCTACAATGAGCAGTTCTTC. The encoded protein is CASSAGGLAGGPSSYNEQFF.

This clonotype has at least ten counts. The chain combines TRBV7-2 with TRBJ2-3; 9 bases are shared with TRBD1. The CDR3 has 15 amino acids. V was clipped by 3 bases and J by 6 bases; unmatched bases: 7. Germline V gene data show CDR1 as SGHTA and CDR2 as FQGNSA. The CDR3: CASSLDRGYSDTQYF. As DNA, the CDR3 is TGTGCCAGCAGCTTGGACAGGGGATATTCTGATACGCAGTATTTT.

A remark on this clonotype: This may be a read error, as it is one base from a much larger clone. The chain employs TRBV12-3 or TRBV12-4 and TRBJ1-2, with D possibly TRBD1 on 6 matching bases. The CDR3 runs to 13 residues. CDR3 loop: CVSSLTGQSGYTF. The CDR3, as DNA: TGTGTCAGCAGTCTGACAGGACAAAGCGGCTACACCTTC.

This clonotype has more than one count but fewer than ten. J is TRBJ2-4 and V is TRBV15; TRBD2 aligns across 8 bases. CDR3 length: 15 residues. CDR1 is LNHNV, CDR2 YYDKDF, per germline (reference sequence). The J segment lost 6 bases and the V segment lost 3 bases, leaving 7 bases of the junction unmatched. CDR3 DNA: TGTGCCACCAGCAGGGACGGGGGGGCCCCAAACATTCAGTACTTC. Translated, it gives CATSRDGGAPNIQYF.

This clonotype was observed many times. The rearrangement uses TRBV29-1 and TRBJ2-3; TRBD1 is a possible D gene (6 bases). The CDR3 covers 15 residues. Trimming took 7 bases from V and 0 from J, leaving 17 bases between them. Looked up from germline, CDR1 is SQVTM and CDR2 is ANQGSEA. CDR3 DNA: TGCAGCGCCCGAGGTGACAGGTCTAGCACAGATACGCAGTATTTT. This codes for CSARGDRSSTDTQYF.

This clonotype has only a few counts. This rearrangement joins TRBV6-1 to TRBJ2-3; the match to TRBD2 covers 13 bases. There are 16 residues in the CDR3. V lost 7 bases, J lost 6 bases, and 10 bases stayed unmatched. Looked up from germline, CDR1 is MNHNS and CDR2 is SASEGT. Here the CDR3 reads CASTAGLAGYSDTQYF. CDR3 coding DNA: TGTGCCAGCACCGCGGGACTAGCGGGGTACTCTGATACGCAGTATTTT.

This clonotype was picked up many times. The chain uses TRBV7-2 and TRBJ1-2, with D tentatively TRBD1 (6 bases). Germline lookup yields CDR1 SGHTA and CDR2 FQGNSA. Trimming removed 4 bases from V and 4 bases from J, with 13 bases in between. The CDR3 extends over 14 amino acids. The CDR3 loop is CASSSASTGYGYTF. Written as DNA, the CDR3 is TGTGCCAGCAGCTCTGCATCGACAGGCTATGGCTACACCTTC. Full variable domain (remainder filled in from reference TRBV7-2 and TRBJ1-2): GAGVSQSPSNKVTEKGKDVELRCDPISGHTALYWYRQSLGQGLEFLIYFQGNSAPDKSGLPSDRFSAERTGGSVSTLTIQRTQQEDSAVYLCASSSASTGYGYTFGSGTRLTVV.

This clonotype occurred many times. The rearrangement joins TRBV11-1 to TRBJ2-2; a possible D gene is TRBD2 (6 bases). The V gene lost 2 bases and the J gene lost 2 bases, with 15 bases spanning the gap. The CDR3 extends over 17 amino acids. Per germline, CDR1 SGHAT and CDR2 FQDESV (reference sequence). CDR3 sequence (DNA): TGTGCCAGCAGCTTAATTGGGACGGAGGGTAACACCGGGGAGCTGTTTTTT. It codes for CASSLIGTEGNTGELFF.

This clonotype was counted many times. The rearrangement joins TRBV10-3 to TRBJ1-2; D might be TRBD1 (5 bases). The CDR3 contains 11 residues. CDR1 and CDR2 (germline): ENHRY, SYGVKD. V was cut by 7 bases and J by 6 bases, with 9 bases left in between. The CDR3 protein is CAITDRDGYTF. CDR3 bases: TGTGCCATCACCGACAGAGATGGCTACACCTTC.

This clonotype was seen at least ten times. In DNA form, the CDR3 reads TGTGCCAGCAGCCAAGATCCCGTAGGCCGTTCACCCCTCCACTTT. Protein sequence: CASSQDPVGRSPLHF. The rearrangement links TRBV14 to TRBJ1-6; D uncertain. V lost 0 bases to trimming and J lost 9 bases, with 12 bases between them. This CDR3 has 15 residues. Germline CDR1 reads SGHDN; CDR2 reads FVKESK.

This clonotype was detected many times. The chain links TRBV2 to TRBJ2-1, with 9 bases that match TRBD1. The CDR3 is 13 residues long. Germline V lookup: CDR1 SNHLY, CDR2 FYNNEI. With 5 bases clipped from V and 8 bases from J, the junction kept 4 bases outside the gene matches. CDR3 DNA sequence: TGTGCCAGCAGTAGGACAGGGGTCGATGAGCAGTTCTTC. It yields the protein CASSRTGVDEQFF.

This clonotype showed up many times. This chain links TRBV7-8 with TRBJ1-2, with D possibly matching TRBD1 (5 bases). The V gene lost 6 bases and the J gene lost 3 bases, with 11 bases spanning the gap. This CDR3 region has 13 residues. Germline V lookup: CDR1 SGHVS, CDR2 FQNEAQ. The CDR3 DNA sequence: TGTGCCAGCAGGGCAGGGAGAGACTATGGCTACACCTTC. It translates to CASRAGRDYGYTF. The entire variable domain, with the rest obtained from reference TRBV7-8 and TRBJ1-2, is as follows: GAGVSQSPRYKVAKRGQDVALRCDPISGHVSLFWYQQALGQGPEFLTYFQNEAQLDKSGLPSDRFFAERPEGSVSTLKIQRTQQEDSAVYLCASRAGRDYGYTFGSGTRLTVV.

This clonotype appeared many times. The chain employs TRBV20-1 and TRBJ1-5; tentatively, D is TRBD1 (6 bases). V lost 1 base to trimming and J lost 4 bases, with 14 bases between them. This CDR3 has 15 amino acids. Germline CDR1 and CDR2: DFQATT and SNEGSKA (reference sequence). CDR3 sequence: CSARAGNRENQPQHF. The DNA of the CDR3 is TGCAGTGCTAGAGCAGGGAACAGGGAAAATCAGCCCCAGCATTTT.

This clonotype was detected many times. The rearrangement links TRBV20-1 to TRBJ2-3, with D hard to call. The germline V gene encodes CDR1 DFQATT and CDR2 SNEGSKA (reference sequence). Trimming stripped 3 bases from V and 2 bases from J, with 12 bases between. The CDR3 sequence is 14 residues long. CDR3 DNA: TGCAGTGCTAGGGCTGAAAGTACCACAGATACGCAGTATTTT. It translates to CSARAESTTDTQYF.